One and the same sample provided the 8 T cell receptor beta chains below, sequenced in a study of glioma-infiltrating T cells. Amplification of TCR alpha and beta CDR3 regions from RNA used iRepertoire nested multiplex PCR. TCRdb re-called the multiplex PCR reads through MiXCR, storing one row per CDR3 protein. The sample has about 45,000 distinct CDR3 sequences, approximately 20% seen once. The sequenced material came from glioma tissue, nonneoplastic brain tissue, or PBMCs (not recorded which). These receptors came from a human donor with low-grade glioma or glioblastoma, undergoing nonglioma brain surgery, or in good health (not recorded which).

In this sample, this clonotype turned up many times. The chain couples TRBV5-6 to TRBJ2-5; D is possibly TRBD1 (5 bases). Looked up from germline, CDR1 is SGHDT and CDR2 is YYEEEE. V gave up 1 base and J gave up 3 bases, with 10 bases separating them. The CDR3 covers 14 residues. The CDR3 spells CASSLPGLEETQYF. CDR3 sequence (DNA): TGTGCCAGCAGCTTGCCAGGGCTTGAAGAGACCCAGTACTTC.

In this sample, this clonotype turned up many times. The chain couples TRBV20-1 to TRBJ2-3, with 9 bases identical to TRBD2. The CDR3 runs 19 residues. J was trimmed by 4 bases and V by 0 bases; bases with no gene match: 17. Germline CDR1 reads DFQATT; CDR2 reads SNEGSKA (reference sequence). In nucleotides, the CDR3 is TGCAGTGCTAGAGACGGGCCCGGGGGTCGAGCGGGGGGAGCAGATACGCAGTATTTT. It codes for CSARDGPGGRAGGADTQYF.

This clonotype was seen ten or more times. The chain is built from TRBV19 and TRBJ1-5, with no clear D. The length of the CDR3 is 11 residues. Trimming took off 7 bases at V and 4 bases at J, with 5 bases between the two ends. Germline lookup yields CDR1 LNHDA and CDR2 SQIVND (reference sequence). For the CDR3, the DNA is TGTGCCAGTACCCCGAATCAGCCCCAGCATTTT. Its protein product is CASTPNQPQHF.

In this sample, this clonotype turned up many times. This chain joins TRBV5-4 and TRBJ2-3; no clear D gene. The CDR3 totals 13 residues. The germline V gene encodes CDR1 SGHNT and CDR2 YYREEE (reference sequence). The V end was cut by 9 bases, the J end by 2 bases, with 13 bases between. The CDR3 nucleotides are TGTGCCACCTCGGACGACCACACAGATACGCAGTATTTT. Translating gives CATSDDHTDTQYF.

A word on this clonotype: A much larger clone sits a single nucleotide away, making a read error possible. The chain combines TRBV4-1 with TRBJ2-7; D unclear. Germline CDR1 reads MGHRA; CDR2 reads YSYEKL. CDR3 size: 13 residues. The CDR3 bases are TGCGCCAGCAGCCAATTCAAAGGGTACGAGAAGTACTTC. The encoded protein is CASSQFKGYEKYF.

To note about this clonotype: A much larger clone differs by one base, so this may be a read error. This sequence joins TRBV20-1 and TRBJ2-5; no reliable D call. The CDR3 covers 11 residues. Germline CDR1 DFQATT, CDR2 SNEGSKA (reference sequence). The CDR3 nucleotides are TGCAGCCTGGACCTTCAAGAGACCCTGTACTTC. As protein: CSLDLQETLYF.

Within the sample, this clonotype is medium-sized. The V and J genes are TRBV20-1 and TRBJ2-3; D not certain. The germline V and J ends were trimmed by 3 bases and 5 bases, with 18 bases remaining between them. CDR1 DFQATT and CDR2 SNEGSKA come from the germline V gene (reference sequence). The CDR3 loop spans 15 amino acids. CDR3 DNA: TGCAGTGCTAGGGGCGACTGGCTCGCCGGAGATACGCAGTATTTT. This encodes CSARGDWLAGDTQYF.

This sequence joins TRBV29-1 and TRBJ2-7, with 7 bases matching TRBD1. Per the germline V gene, CDR1 is SQVTM and CDR2 is ANQGSEA. Trimming removed 7 bases from V and 1 base from J; junction bases left unmatched: 7. This CDR3 has 13 amino acids. The CDR3 reads CSAKTGSSYEQYF. The CDR3 coding sequence is TGCAGCGCCAAGACAGGGAGTTCCTACGAGCAGTACTTC.